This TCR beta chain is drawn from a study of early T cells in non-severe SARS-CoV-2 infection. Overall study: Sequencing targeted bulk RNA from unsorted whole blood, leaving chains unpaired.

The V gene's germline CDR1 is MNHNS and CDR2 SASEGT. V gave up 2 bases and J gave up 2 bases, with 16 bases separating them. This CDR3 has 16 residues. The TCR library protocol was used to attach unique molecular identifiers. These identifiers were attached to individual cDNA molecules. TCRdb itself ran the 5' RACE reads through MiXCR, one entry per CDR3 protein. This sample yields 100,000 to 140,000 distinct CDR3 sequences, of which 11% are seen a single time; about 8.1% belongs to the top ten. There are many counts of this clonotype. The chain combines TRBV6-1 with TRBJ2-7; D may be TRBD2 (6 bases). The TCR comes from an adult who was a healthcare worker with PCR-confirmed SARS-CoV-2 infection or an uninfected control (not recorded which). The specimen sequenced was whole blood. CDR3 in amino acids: CASSELPGTFTYEQYF. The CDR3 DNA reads TGTGCCAGCAGTGAATTGCCCGGGACTTTCACCTACGAGCAGTACTTC.